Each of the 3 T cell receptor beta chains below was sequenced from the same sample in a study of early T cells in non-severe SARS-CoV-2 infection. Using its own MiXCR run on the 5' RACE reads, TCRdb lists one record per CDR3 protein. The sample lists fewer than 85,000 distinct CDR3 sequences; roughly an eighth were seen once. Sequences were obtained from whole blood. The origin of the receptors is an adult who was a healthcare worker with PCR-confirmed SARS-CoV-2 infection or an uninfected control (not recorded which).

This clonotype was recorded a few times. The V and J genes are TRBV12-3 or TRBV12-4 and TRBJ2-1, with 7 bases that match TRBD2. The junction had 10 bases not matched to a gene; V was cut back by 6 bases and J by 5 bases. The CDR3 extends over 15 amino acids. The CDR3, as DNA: TGTGCCAGCAGCCCCAAAGCGGGAACCCACAATGAGCAGTTCTTC. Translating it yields CASSPKAGTHNEQFF.

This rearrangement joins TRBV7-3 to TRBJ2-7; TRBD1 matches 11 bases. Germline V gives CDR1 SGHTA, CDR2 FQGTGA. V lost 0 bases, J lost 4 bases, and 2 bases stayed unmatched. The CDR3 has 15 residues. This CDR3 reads CASSLTGTGGYEQYF. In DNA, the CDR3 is TGTGCCAGCAGCTTAACCGGGACAGGGGGTTACGAGCAGTACTTC.

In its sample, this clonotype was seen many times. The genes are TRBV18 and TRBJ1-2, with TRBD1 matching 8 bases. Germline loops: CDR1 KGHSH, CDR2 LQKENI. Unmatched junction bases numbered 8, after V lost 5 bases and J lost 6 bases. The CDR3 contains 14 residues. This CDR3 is CASSTLGQGDGYTF. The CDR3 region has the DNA TGTGCCAGCTCAACTCTCGGACAGGGAGATGGCTACACCTTC.